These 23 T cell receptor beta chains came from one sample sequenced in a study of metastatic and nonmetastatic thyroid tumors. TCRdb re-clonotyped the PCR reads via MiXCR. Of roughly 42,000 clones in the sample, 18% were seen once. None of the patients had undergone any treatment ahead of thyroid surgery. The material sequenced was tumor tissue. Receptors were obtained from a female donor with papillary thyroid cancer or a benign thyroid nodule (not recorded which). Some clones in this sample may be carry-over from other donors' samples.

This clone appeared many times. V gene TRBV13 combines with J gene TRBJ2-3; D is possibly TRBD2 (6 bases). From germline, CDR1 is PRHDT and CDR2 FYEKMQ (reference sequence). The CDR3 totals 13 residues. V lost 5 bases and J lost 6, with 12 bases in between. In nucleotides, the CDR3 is TGTGCCAGCAGCAGACGACTAGTTGATACGCAGTATTTT. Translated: CASSRRLVDTQYF.

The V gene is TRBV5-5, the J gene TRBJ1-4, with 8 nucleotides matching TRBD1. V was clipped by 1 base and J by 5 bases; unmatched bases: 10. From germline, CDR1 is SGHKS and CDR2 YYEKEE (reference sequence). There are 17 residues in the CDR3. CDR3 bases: TGTGCCAGCAGCTTGCCGAATGACAGGGGTGCAAATGAAAAACTGTTTTTT. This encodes CASSLPNDRGANEKLFF.

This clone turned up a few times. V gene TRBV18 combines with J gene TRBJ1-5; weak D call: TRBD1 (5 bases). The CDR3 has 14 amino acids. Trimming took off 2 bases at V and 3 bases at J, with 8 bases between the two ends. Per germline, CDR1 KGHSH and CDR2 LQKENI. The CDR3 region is CASSPGGVNQPQHF. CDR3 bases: TGTGCCAGCTCACCAGGGGGAGTCAATCAGCCCCAGCATTTT.

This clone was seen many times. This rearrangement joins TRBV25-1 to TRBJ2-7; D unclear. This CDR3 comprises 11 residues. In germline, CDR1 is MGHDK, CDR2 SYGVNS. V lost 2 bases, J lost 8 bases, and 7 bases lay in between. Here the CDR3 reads CASSEVEKQYF. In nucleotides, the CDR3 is TGTGCCAGCAGTGAAGTTGAAAAGCAGTACTTC.

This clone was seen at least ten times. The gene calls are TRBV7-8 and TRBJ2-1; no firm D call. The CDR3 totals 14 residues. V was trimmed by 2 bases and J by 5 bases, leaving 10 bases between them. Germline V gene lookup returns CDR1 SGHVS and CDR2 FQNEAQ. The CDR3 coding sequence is TGTGCCAGCAGCTTAACCGGGTCCCACAATGAGCAGTTCTTC. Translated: CASSLTGSHNEQFF.

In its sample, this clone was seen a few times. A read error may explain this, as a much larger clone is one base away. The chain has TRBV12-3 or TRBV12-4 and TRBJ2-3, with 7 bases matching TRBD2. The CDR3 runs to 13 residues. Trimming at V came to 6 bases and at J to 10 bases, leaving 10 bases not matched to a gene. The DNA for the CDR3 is TGTGCCAGCAGCCGCATCTTCGGGGGGTCGCAGTATTTT. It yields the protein CASSRIFGGSQYF.

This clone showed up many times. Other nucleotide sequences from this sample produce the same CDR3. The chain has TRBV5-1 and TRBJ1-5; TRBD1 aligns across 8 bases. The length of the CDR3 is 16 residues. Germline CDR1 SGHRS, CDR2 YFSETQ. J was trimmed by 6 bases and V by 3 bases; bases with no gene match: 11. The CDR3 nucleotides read TGCGCCAGCAGCTCGCCAATTAGGACAGGGAGTCAGCCCCAGCATTTT. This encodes CASSSPIRTGSQPQHF. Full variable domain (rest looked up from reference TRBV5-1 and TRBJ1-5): KAGVTQTPRYLIKTRGQQVTLSCSPISGHRSVSWYQQTPGQGLQFLFEYFSETQRNKGNFPGRFSGRQFSNSRSEMNVSTLELGDSALYLCASSSPIRTGSQPQHFGDGTRLSIL.

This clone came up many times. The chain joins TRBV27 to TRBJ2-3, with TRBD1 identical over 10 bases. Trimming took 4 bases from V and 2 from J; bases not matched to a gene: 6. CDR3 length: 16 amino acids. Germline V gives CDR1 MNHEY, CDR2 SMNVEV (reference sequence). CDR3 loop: CASSSVGQGTTDTQYF. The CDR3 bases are TGTGCCAGCAGTTCGGTGGGACAGGGGACCACAGATACGCAGTATTTT.

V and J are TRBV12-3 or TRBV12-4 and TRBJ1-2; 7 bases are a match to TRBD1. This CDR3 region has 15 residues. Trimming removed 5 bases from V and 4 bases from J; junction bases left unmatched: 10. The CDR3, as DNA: TGTGCCAGCAGTCTTTCGGGACAGAGGATCTATGGCTACACCTTC. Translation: CASSLSGQRIYGYTF.

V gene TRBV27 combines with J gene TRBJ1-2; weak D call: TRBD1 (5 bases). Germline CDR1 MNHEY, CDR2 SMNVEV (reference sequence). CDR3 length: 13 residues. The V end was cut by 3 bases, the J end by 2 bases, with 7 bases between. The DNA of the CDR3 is TGTGCCAGCAGTTTCGAGGGGAACTATGGCTACACCTTC. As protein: CASSFEGNYGYTF.

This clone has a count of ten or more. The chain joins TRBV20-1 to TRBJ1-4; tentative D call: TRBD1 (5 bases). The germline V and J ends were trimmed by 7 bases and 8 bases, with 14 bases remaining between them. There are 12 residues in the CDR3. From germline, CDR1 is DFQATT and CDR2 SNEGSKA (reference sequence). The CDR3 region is CSVTDRGEKLFF. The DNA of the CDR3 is TGCAGTGTCACAGACAGAGGAGAAAAACTGTTTTTT.

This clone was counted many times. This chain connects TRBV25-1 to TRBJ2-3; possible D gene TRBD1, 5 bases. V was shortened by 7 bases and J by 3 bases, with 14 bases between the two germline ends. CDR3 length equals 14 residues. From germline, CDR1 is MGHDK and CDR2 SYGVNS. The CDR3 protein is CASTEWGATDTQYF. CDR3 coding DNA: TGTGCCAGCACAGAGTGGGGCGCGACAGATACGCAGTATTTT. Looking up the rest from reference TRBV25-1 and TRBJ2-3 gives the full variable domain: EADIYQTPRYLVIGTGKKITLECSQTMGHDKMYWYQQDPGMELHLIHYSYGVNSTEKGDLSSESTVSRIRTEHFPLTLESARPSHTSQYLCASTEWGATDTQYFGPGTRLTVL.

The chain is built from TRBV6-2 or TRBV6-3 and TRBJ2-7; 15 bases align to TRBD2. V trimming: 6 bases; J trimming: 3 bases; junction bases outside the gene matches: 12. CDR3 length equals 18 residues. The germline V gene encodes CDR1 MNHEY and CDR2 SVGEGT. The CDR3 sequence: CASSREGLAGGPLYEQYF. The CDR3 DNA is TGTGCCAGCAGCCGGGAGGGACTAGCGGGAGGTCCGCTCTACGAGCAGTACTTC.

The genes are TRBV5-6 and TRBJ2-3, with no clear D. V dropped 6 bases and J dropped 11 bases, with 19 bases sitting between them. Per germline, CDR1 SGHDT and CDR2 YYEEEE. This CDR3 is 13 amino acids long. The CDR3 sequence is CASIPRPSRVQYF. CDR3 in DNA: TGTGCCAGCATCCCCCGACCCTCTCGGGTGCAGTATTTT.

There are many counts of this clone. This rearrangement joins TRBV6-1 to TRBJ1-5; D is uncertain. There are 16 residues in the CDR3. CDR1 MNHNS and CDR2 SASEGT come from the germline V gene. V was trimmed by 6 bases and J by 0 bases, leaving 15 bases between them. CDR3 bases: TGTGCCAGCAGGGGATTCGAGGGTTATAGCAATCAGCCCCAGCATTTT. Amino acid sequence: CASRGFEGYSNQPQHF.

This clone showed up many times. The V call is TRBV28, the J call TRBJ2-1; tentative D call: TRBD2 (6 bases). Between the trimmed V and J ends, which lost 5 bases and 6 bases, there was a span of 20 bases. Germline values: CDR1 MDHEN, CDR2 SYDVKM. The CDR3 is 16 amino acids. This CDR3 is CASSPLTWFGGNEQFF. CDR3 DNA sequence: TGTGCCAGCAGTCCTCTGACTTGGTTCGGGGGCAATGAGCAGTTCTTC.

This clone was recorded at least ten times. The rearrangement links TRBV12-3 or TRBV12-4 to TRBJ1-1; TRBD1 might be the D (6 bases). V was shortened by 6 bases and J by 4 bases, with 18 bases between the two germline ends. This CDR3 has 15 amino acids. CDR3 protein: CASSTRQVVATEAFF. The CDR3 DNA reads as TGTGCCAGCAGCACCAGACAGGTTGTAGCCACTGAAGCTTTCTTT.

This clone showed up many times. The chain's CDR3 is CASSSNPGTGVRRAGELFF. For the CDR3, the DNA is TGTGCCAGCAGTTCAAATCCCGGGACAGGGGTCCGACGTGCCGGGGAGCTGTTTTTT. V gene TRBV27 combines with J gene TRBJ2-2; 10 bases line up with TRBD1. V gave up 4 bases and J gave up 6 bases; unmatched junction bases: 17. Germline CDR1 MNHEY, CDR2 SMNVEV (reference sequence). This CDR3 contains 19 residues.

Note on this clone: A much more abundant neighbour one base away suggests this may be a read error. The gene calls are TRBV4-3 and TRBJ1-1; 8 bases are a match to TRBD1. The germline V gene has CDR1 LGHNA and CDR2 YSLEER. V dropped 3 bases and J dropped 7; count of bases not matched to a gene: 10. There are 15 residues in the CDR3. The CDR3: CASSHDRGTGDEAFF. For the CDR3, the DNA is TGCGCCAGCAGCCACGACAGGGGCACGGGGGATGAAGCTTTCTTT.

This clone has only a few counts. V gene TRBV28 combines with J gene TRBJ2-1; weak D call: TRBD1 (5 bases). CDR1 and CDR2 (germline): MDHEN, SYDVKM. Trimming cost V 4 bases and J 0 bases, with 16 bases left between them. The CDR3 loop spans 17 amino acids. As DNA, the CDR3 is TGTGCCAGCAGTTCCCCAGCAGGGATCGGCTCCTACAATGAGCAGTTCTTC. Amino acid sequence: CASSSPAGIGSYNEQFF.

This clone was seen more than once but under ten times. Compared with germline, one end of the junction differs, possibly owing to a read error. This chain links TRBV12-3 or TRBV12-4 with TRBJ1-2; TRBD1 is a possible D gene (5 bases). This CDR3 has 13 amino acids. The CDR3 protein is CVSSWDPHGGYTF. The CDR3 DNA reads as TGTGTCAGCAGTTGGGACCCCCATGGCGGCTACACCTTC.

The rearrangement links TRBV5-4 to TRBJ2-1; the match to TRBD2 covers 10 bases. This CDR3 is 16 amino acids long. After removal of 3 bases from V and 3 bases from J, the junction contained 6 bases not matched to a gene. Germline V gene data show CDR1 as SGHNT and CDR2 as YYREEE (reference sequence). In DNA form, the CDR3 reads TGTGCCAGCAGCTCTAGCCCTAGCGGGGGCTACAATGAGCAGTTCTTC. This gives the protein CASSSSPSGGYNEQFF. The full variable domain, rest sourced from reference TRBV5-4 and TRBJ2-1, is ETGVTQSPTHLIKTRGQQVTLRCSSQSGHNTVSWYQQALGQGPQFIFQYYREEENGRGNFPPRFSGLQFPNYSSELNVNALELDDSALYLCASSSSPSGGYNEQFFGPGTRLTVL.

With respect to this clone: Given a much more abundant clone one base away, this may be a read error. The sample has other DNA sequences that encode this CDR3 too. CDR3 loop: CASSLPAAGGLSSYNEQFF. CDR3 sequence (DNA): TGCGCCAGCAGCTTGCCCGCCGCCGGCGGATTAAGCTCTTACAATGAGCAGTTCTTC. The genes are TRBV5-1 and TRBJ2-1; D remains unclear. Trimming took off 1 base at V and 4 bases at J, with 24 bases between the two ends. CDR3 size: 19 residues. CDR1 and CDR2 from the germline V gene are SGHRS and YFSETQ.